This T cell receptor (beta chain) was captured in a study of blood T cells in healthy people across ages. Study-wide points: PBMCs left unsorted prevented a conclusive naive versus antigen-experienced comparison.

The CDR3 is 15 amino acids. The germline gives CDR1 SGHTA, CDR2 FQGNSA. V shed 1 base, J shed 6 bases, and the junction held 9 bases outside the gene matches. A remark on this clonotype: Its antigen is unidentified.

Donors gave 8.5 to 10 milliliters of peripheral blood apiece. Together with a sample-barcoded 5' primer, a J-beta primer mix was included in a second PCR lasting about 6 to 11 cycles. Via MiXCR, TCRdb re-called the 5' RACE reads, giving one row per CDR3 protein. The table has hundreds of thousands of distinct CDR3 sequences, 24% seen once. This sample was shared with a second study, whose subject was T cells of mothers and their children.

This chain connects TRBV7-2 to TRBJ2-7; TRBD1 agrees at 7 bases. Sequencing was performed on blood. The receptor comes from a boy aged 5-17 years in good health. CDR3 sequence (DNA): TGTGCCAGCAGCTTAGACCCGAACAGGGGAACCGAGCAGTACTTC. This codes for CASSLDPNRGTEQYF.